These T cell receptor beta chains were read from a single sample in a study of CD8 T cells in Susac syndrome. TCRdb called the immunoSEQ multiplex PCR reads again in MiXCR, with one record for every CDR3 protein. The sample carries some 450,000 distinct CDR3 sequences, more than 70% recorded once. Sequences were obtained from CD8+ T cells from PBMCs. These TCRs come from a human donor with multiple sclerosis. Each CDR3 is given with its conserved first and last residue. The D gene is left open where the match is weak. Clone size, where shown, is once, few, many, or a class for clones that have expanded.

D	V	size	J	CDR3	DNA
-	TRBV28	-	TRBJ2-1	CASSADRSLFNEQFF	TGTGCCAGCAGTGCAGACAGGTCGCTTTTTAATGAGCAGTTCTTC
-	TRBV27	-	TRBJ2-7	CASSFGGGYEQYF	TGTGCCAGCTCTTTCGGGGGTGGGTACGAGCAGTACTTC
TRBD2	TRBV30	-	TRBJ2-2	CAWSVGTSRTGELFF	TGTGCCTGGAGTGTAGGGACTAGCCGAACCGGGGAGCTGTTTTTT
-	TRBV28	-	TRBJ1-1	CASSLTEWTEAFF	TGTGCCAGCAGTTTGACAGAATGGACTGAAGCTTTCTTT
-	TRBV5-5	-	TRBJ2-5	CASSAPDVETQYF	TGTGCCAGCAGCGCGCCCGATGTTGAGACCCAGTACTTC
TRBD1	TRBV27	-	TRBJ1-2	CASSLNWDRGNLDGYTF	TGTGCCAGCAGTTTAAATTGGGACAGGGGTAATCTAGATGGCTACACCTTC
-	TRBV4-1	-	TRBJ2-7	CASSQENDGTVKTEQYF	TGCGCCAGCAGCCAGGAGAACGACGGGACCGTAAAAACTGAGCAGTACTTC
-	TRBV27	-	TRBJ2-2	CASSMGGPDTGELFF	TGTGCCAGCAGTATGGGGGGGCCCGACACCGGGGAGCTGTTTTTT
-	TRBV5-5	-	TRBJ1-2	CASSFGPAGYTF	TGTGCCAGCAGCTTTGGACCGGCAGGCTACACCTTC
-	TRBV5-8	-	TRBJ1-2	CASSLPGQRLYGYTF	TGTGCCAGCAGCTTGCCGGGACAAAGGCTGTATGGCTACACCTTC
TRBD1	TRBV11-2	-	TRBJ2-7	CASSGPGTAYEQYF	TGTGCCAGCAGCGGCCCGGGGACAGCATACGAGCAGTACTTC
-	TRBV20-1	-	TRBJ2-2	CSAREEGAWTGELFF	TGCAGTGCTAGAGAGGAGGGGGCGTGGACCGGGGAGCTGTTTTTT
TRBD1	TRBV5-4	-	TRBJ1-1	CASSLESDRDPVGTEAFF	TGTGCCAGCAGCTTGGAATCGGACAGGGACCCCGTGGGCACTGAAGCTTTCTTT
TRBD1	TRBV4-1	-	TRBJ1-2	CASSQVIGVWGQDMSNYGYTF	TGCGCCAGCAGCCAAGTCATTGGGGTTTGGGGACAGGACATGTCTAACTATGGCTACACCTTC
-	TRBV30	-	TRBJ2-6	CAWGDSSGANVLTF	TGTGCCTGGGGTGACAGCTCTGGGGCCAACGTCCTGACTTTC
-	TRBV9	-	TRBJ1-2	CASAGGLGANYGYTF	TGTGCCAGCGCTGGGGGGTTAGGAGCTAACTATGGCTACACCTTC
-	TRBV19	few	TRBJ2-7	CASSSDHYEQYF	TGTGCCAGTAGTAGCGACCACTACGAGCAGTACTTC
-	TRBV11-2	-	TRBJ2-7	CASSWGGGSDEQYF	TGTGCCAGCAGCTGGGGGGGCGGAAGCGACGAGCAGTACTTC
-	TRBV20-1	-	TRBJ2-3	CSAATGILTDTQYF	TGCAGTGCCGCGACTGGGATCCTCACAGATACGCAGTATTTT
-	TRBV6-5	-	TRBJ1-1	CASSYSGGESMNTEAFF	TGTGCCAGCAGTTACTCCGGTGGGGAGAGCATGAACACTGAAGCTTTCTTT
-	TRBV6-5	-	TRBJ2-1	CASSTGVTYNEQFF	TGTGCCAGCAGTACAGGCGTAACCTACAATGAGCAGTTCTTC
-	TRBV18	-	TRBJ2-1	CASSPPTGGEQFF	TGTGCCAGCTCACCACCCACCGGTGGTGAGCAGTTCTTC
-	TRBV9	-	TRBJ2-7	CASSVAPSTYEQYF	TGTGCCAGCAGCGTAGCTCCCAGCACCTACGAGCAGTACTTC
TRBD2	TRBV28	-	TRBJ2-1	CASRPNGLAGDFKFF	TGTGCCAGCAGACCCAACGGACTAGCGGGAGACTTCAAGTTCTTC
-	TRBV6-5	few	TRBJ2-6	CASSYHSRPGANVLTF	TGTGCCAGCAGTTACCACAGTCGCCCTGGGGCCAACGTCCTGACTTTC
TRBD1	TRBV27	-	TRBJ1-1	CASSLSGQGREYTEAFF	TGTGCCAGCAGTTTATCGGGACAGGGCAGGGAGTACACTGAAGCTTTCTTT
-	TRBV27	few	TRBJ2-7	CASSLSVRNYEQYF	TGTGCCAGCAGTTTATCGGTTCGGAACTACGAGCAGTACTTC
-	TRBV29-1	-	TRBJ2-7	CSVGDTLTYEQYF	TGCAGCGTTGGGGACACCCTAACCTACGAGCAGTACTTC
TRBD1	TRBV28	-	TRBJ1-1	CASSARAGGEAFF	TGTGCCAGCAGCGCTAGAGCAGGGGGCGAAGCTTTCTTT
TRBD2	TRBV9	-	TRBJ2-3	CASSVGLAGASLGVVLDTQYF	TGTGCCAGCAGCGTAGGACTAGCGGGGGCCTCGTTGGGAGTGGTCTTGGATACGCAGTATTTT
-	TRBV4-1	-	TRBJ2-1	CASSQVNEQFF	TGTGCCAGCAGCCAAGTGAACGAGCAGTTCTTC
TRBD1	TRBV29-1	-	TRBJ2-6	CSGTGISGANVLTF	TGCAGTGGGACAGGGATCTCTGGGGCCAACGTCCTGACTTTC
-	TRBV4-2	-	TRBJ2-1	CASSQASQQFF	TGTGCCAGCAGCCAAGCTTCCCAGCAGTTCTTC
-	TRBV6-2/TRBV6-3	few	TRBJ2-7	CASSYSAYEQYF	TGTGCCAGCAGTTATAGCGCCTACGAGCAGTACTTC
TRBD1	TRBV29-1	-	TRBJ2-3	CSVEGLGTGGTFSTDTQYF	TGCAGCGTTGAAGGGCTCGGGACAGGGGGGACTTTTAGCACAGATACGCAGTATTTT
TRBD1	TRBV12-3/TRBV12-4	-	TRBJ1-2	CASSPRGGEIYGYTF	TGTGCCAGCAGCCCCAGGGGGGGGGAGATCTATGGCTACACCTTC
-	TRBV6-1	-	TRBJ1-1	CASIDSGGPEAFF	TGTGCCAGCATTGATAGTGGGGGACCTGAAGCTTTCTTT
-	TRBV12-3/TRBV12-4	-	TRBJ2-3	CASSFITDTQYF	TGTGCCAGCAGTTTCATCACAGATACGCAGTATTTT
-	TRBV27	-	TRBJ2-3	CASSELFRVADSTDTQYF	TGTGCCAGCAGTGAATTATTCCGAGTGGCGGACAGCACAGATACGCAGTATTTT
-	TRBV6-1	few	TRBJ2-1	CASRDNEQFF	TGTGCCAGCAGGGACAATGAGCAGTTCTTC
-	TRBV14	few	TRBJ2-1	CASSQVATDEQFF	TGTGCCAGCAGCCAAGTAGCAACCGATGAGCAGTTCTTC
-	TRBV13	-	TRBJ1-1	CASSLAFTEAFF	TGTGCCAGCAGCTTAGCTTTCACTGAAGCTTTTTTT
-	TRBV11-2	-	TRBJ1-6	CASSAQREAYNSPLHF	TGTGCCAGCAGCGCCCAGCGGGAGGCCTATAATTCACCCCTCCACTTT
TRBD2	TRBV7-6	-	TRBJ2-7	CASSSLAGGSSYEQYF	TGTGCCAGCAGCTCTCTAGCGGGGGGAAGCTCCTACGAGCAGTACTTC
-	TRBV19	-	TRBJ2-1	CASIGEAPYNEQFF	TGTGCCAGTATTGGAGAGGCCCCCTACAATGAGCAGTTCTTC
TRBD2	TRBV11-2	-	TRBJ2-5	CASSGREGRVAGQETQYF	TGTGCCAGCAGCGGGCGGGAGGGCCGGGTAGCTGGCCAAGAGACCCAGTACTTC
-	TRBV6-2/TRBV6-3	few	TRBJ2-3	CASSYVEPTDTQYF	TGTGCCAGCAGTTACGTGGAGCCCACAGATACGCAGTATTTT
TRBD1	TRBV4-1	once	TRBJ2-5	CASSLRTGEETQYF	TGCGCCAGCAGCCTCCGGACAGGGGAGGAGACCCAGTACTTC
TRBD1	TRBV14	once	TRBJ2-2	CASSQGHGTGLTGELFF	TGTGCCAGCAGCCAAGGCCACGGGACAGGACTTACCGGGGAGCTGTTTTTT
-	TRBV27	-	TRBJ2-5	CASSFGAGETQYF	-
TRBD1	TRBV6-1	few	TRBJ2-7	CASSEGQTYEQYF	TGTGCCAGCAGTGAGGGACAGACCTACGAGCAGTACTTC
-	TRBV2	-	TRBJ1-1	CASIQGHAEAFF	TGTGCCAGCATACAGGGTCATGCTGAAGCTTTCTTT